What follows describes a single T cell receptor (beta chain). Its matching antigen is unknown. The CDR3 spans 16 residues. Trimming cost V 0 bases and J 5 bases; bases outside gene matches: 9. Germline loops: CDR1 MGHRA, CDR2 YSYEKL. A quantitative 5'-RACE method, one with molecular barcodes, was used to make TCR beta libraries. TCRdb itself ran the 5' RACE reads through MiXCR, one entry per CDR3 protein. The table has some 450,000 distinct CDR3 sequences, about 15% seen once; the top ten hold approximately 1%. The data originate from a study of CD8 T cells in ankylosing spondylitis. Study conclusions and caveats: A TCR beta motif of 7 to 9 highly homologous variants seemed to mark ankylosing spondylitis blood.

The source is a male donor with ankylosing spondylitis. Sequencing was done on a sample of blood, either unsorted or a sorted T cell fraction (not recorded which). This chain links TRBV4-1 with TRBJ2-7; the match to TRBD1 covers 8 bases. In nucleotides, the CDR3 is TGCGCCAGCAGCCAAGAGCCGGGACAGGCCTACGACGAGCAGTACTTC. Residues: CASSQEPGQAYDEQYF.